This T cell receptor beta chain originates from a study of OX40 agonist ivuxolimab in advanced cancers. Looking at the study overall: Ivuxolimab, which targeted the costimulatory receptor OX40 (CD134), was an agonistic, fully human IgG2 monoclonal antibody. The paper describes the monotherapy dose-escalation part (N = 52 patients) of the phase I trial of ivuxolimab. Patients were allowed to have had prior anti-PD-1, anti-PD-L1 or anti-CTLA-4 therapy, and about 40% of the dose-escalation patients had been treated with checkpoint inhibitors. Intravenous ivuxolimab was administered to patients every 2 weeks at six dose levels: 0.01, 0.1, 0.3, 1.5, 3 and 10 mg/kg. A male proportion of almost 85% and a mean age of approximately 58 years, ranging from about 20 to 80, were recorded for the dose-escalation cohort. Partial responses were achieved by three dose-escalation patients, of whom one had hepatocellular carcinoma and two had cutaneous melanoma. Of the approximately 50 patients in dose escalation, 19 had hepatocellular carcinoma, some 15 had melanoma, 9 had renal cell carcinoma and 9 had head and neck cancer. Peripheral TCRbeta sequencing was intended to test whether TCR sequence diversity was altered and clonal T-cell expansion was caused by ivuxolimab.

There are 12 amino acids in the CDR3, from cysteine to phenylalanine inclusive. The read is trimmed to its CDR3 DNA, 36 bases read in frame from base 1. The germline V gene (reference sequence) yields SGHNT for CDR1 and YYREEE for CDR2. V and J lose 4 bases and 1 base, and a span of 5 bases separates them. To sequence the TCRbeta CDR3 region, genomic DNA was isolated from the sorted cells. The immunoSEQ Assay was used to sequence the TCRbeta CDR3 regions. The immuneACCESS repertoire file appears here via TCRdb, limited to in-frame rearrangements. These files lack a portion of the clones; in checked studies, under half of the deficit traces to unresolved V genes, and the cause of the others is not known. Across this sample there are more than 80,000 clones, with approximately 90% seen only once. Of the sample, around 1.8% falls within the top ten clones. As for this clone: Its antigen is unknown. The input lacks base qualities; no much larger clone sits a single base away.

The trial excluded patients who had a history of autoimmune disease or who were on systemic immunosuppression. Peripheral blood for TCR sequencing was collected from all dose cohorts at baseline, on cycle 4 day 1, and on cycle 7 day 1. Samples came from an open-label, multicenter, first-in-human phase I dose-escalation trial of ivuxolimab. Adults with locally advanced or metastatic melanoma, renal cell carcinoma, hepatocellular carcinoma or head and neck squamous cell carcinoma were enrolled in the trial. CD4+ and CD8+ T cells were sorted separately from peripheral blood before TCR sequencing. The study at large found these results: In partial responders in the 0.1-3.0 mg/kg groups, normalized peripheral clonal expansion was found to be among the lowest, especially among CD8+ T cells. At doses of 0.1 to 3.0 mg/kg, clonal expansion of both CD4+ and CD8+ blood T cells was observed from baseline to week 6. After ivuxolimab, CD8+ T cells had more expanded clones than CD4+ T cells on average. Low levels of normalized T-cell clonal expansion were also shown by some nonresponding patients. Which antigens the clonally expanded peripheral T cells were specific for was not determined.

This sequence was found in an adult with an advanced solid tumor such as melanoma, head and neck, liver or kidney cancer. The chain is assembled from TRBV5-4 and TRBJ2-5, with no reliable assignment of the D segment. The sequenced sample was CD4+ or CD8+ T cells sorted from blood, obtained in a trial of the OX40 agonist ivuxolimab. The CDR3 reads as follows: CASSGFQETQYF. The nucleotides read TGTGCCAGCAGCGGGTTCCAAGAGACCCAGTACTTC.